Below, 18 T cell receptor beta chains from the same sample are listed, as sequenced in a study of shared clonotypes between healthy human individuals. This table comes from immunoSEQ multiplex PCR, and its TCRdb copy is limited to in-frame clones, with some not included. The sample gives roughly 2,300,000 clones, 80% to 95% of which show up once; 0.37% is in the top ten. Sequencing used naive CD4+ T cells from PBMCs. Noted subset: CD45RA+ positively selected. The receptors stem from a man younger than 30 in good health. Some clones in this sample may be carry-over from other donors' samples.

The J gene is TRBJ2-1, the V gene TRBV2; tentatively, D is TRBD1 or TRBD2 (5 bases each). Germline values: CDR1 SNHLY, CDR2 FYNNEI. CDR3 length: 15 residues. V was cut by 5 bases and J by 0 bases, with 11 bases left in between. DNA for the CDR3: TGTGCCAGCAGTCTGGGACGGAGCTCCTACAATGAGCAGTTCTTC. Its protein is CASSLGRSSYNEQFF.

V is TRBV19 and J is TRBJ2-4; no clear D gene. CDR1 LNHDA and CDR2 SQIVND come from the germline V gene (reference sequence). V gave up 4 bases and J gave up 0 bases, with 7 bases separating them. The CDR3 extends over 14 amino acids. The CDR3 protein is CASSRDRAKNIQYF. CDR3 bases: TGTGCCAGTAGTAGGGATAGAGCCAAAAACATTCAGTACTTC. The complete variable domain, with remaining parts taken from reference TRBV19 and TRBJ2-4, reads DGGITQSPKYLFRKEGQNVTLSCEQNLNHDAMYWYRQDPGQGLRLIYYSQIVNDFQKGDIAEGYSVSREKKESFPLTVTSAQKNPTAFYLCASSRDRAKNIQYFGAGTRLSVL.

The chain joins TRBV7-6 to TRBJ1-4; weak D call: TRBD1 (6 bases). CDR3 length equals 15 residues. CDR1 is SGHVS, CDR2 FNYEAQ, per germline. The V end was cut by 4 bases, the J end by 5 bases, with 14 bases between. CDR3: CASSSSDSKNEKLFF. The CDR3 DNA follows: TGTGCCAGCAGCTCCTCGGACAGCAAAAATGAAAAACTGTTTTTT. The entire variable domain, with the rest obtained from reference TRBV7-6 and TRBJ1-4, is as follows: GAGVSQSPRYKVTKRGQDVALRCDPISGHVSLYWYRQALGQGPEFLTYFNYEAQQDKSGLPNDRFSAERPEGSISTLTIQRTEQRDSAMYRCASSSSDSKNEKLFFGSGTQLSVL.

The chain carries TRBV5-1 and TRBJ2-3; 9 bases are shared with TRBD2. This CDR3 is 16 amino acids long. CDR1 is SGHRS and CDR2 is YFSETQ in the germline V gene. J was trimmed by 4 bases and V by 4 bases; bases with no gene match: 10. The CDR3 DNA is TGCGCCAGCAGCCCAGATGCGGGAGGGGGGGCAGATACGCAGTATTTT. Its translation is CASSPDAGGGADTQYF.

This sequence joins TRBV6-1 and TRBJ1-1; D might be TRBD1 (6 bases). The V gene lost 2 bases and the J gene lost 1 base, with 8 bases spanning the gap. CDR1 is MNHNS, CDR2 SASEGT, per germline. The CDR3 has 14 residues. CDR3 nucleotides: TGTGCCAGCAGTGAAAGACAGGCGAACACTGAAGCTTTCTTT. It translates to CASSERQANTEAFF.

The rearrangement joins TRBV5-6 to TRBJ2-5; D is ambiguous. CDR1 is SGHDT and CDR2 is YYEEEE in the germline V gene. The CDR3 length is 14 residues. Trimming pared 4 bases from V and 7 bases from J, leaving 17 bases between. CDR3 region: CASSPRPNRRTQYF. The CDR3 DNA reads as TGTGCCAGCAGCCCGCGGCCCAACCGGCGGACCCAGTACTTC.

The V call is TRBV11-2, the J call TRBJ2-3; a weak D match, TRBD1 (7 bases). CDR3 length equals 15 residues. Per the germline V gene, CDR1 is SGHAT and CDR2 is FQNNGV. With 5 bases removed from V and 0 bases from J, the gap between germline ends came to 12 bases. The CDR3 spells CASSPTGTSTDTQYF. As DNA, the CDR3 is TGTGCCAGCAGCCCGACAGGGACTAGCACAGATACGCAGTATTTT.

The chain employs TRBV28 and TRBJ1-5; 10 nucleotides agree with TRBD1. The V and J ends lost 7 bases and 3 bases, in that order; junction bases with no gene match: 6. Looked up from germline, CDR1 is MDHEN and CDR2 is SYDVKM. This CDR3 contains 15 residues. This CDR3 is CASTTGQGYNQPQHF. For the CDR3, the DNA is TGTGCCAGCACCACGGGACAGGGGTACAATCAGCCCCAGCATTTT. The full variable domain, in which reference TRBV28 and TRBJ1-5 provide the parts outside the CDR3, is DVKVTQSSRYLVKRTGEKVFLECVQDMDHENMFWYRQDPGLGLRLIYFSYDVKMKEKGDIPEGYSVSREKKERFSLILESASTNQTSMYLCASTTGQGYNQPQHFGDGTRLSIL.

This clone was seen more than once but under ten times. The rearrangement joins TRBV19 to TRBJ1-2; 8 bases are shared with TRBD1. The CDR3 covers 15 residues. Germline CDR1 LNHDA, CDR2 SQIVND (reference sequence). J was trimmed by 3 bases and V by 1 base; bases with no gene match: 4. CDR3 DNA sequence: TGTGCCAGTAGTATAGCCCAGGGGGCCGACTATGGCTACACCTTC. Protein sequence: CASSIAQGADYGYTF.

The chain couples TRBV2 to TRBJ2-7, with 7 bases that match TRBD1. Germline-derived CDR1 and CDR2 are SNHLY and FYNNEI. J lost 3 bases, V lost 8 bases, and 4 bases had no gene match. This CDR3 is built from 12 residues. The CDR3 is CASGDRDYEQYF. CDR3 nucleotides: TGTGCCAGCGGGGACAGAGACTACGAGCAGTACTTC.

The chain employs TRBV7-9 and TRBJ2-5, with 7 bases fitting TRBD1. The better agreement between TRBJ2-7 and the DNA end casts doubt on the J call. This CDR3 comprises 14 residues. CDR1 is SEHNR and CDR2 is FQNEAQ in the germline V gene (reference sequence). The CDR3 is CASSLAPGGAEQYF. The CDR3 DNA follows: TGTGCCAGCAGCTTAGCCCCAGGGGGTGCCGAGCAGTACTTC.

This chain connects TRBV18 to TRBJ2-2, with 11 positions matching TRBD2. Looked up from germline, CDR1 is KGHSH and CDR2 is LQKENI. V was pared by 3 bases and J by 4 bases, with 4 bases of the junction left unmatched. The CDR3 has 16 amino acids. DNA for the CDR3: TGTGCCAGCTCACCCCGACTAGCGGGGACCACCGGGGAGCTGTTTTTT. Protein product: CASSPRLAGTTGELFF.

CDR3 sequence reads: CAWRNGGGTGELFF. The CDR3 coding sequence is TGTGCCTGGAGGAACGGGGGGGGCACCGGGGAGCTGTTTTTT. V gene TRBV30 combines with J gene TRBJ2-2, with 8 bases aligning to TRBD2. Germline values: CDR1 GTSNPN, CDR2 SVGIG (reference sequence). The length of the CDR3 is 14 residues. Unmatched junction bases numbered 4, after V lost 3 bases and J lost 4 bases.

This sequence joins TRBV19 and TRBJ2-2; D gene unclear. V lost 5 bases, J lost 6 bases, and 16 bases lay in between. This CDR3 has 15 amino acids. Germline V gene lookup returns CDR1 LNHDA and CDR2 SQIVND (reference sequence). Here the CDR3 reads CASSSSSGGAGELFF. The DNA for the CDR3 is TGTGCCAGTAGTTCCTCTTCGGGTGGCGCCGGGGAGCTGTTTTTT.

This clone was seen only once. Additional DNA sequences in this sample encode the identical CDR3. The chain combines TRBV6-5 with TRBJ1-1; possible D gene TRBD1, 5 bases. V lost 3 bases and J 3 bases, leaving 8 bases between the germline ends. This CDR3 is 13 amino acids long. Germline loops: CDR1 MNHEY, CDR2 SVGAGI. This chain's CDR3 is CASSYSRDTEAFF. Here the CDR3 DNA reads TGTGCCAGCAGTTATTCCAGGGACACTGAAGCTTTCTTT.

This rearrangement joins TRBV9 to TRBJ2-2, with 13 positions matching TRBD2. V dropped 4 bases and J dropped 7; count of bases not matched to a gene: 13. The CDR3 contains 18 residues. In germline, CDR1 is SGDLS, CDR2 YYNGEE. Written as DNA, the CDR3 is TGTGCCAGCAGCTTCAGACCCGGGACTAGCGGGACTATCGGGGAGCTGTTTTTT. Translation: CASSFRPGTSGTIGELFF.

This chain joins TRBV7-2 and TRBJ2-5, with D perhaps matching TRBD1 or TRBD2 (7 bases each). CDR1 is SGHTA and CDR2 is FQGNSA in the germline V gene. With 7 bases removed from V and 5 bases from J, the gap between germline ends came to 14 bases. The CDR3 runs 13 residues. The CDR3 coding sequence is TGTGCCAGCACCCCCCAGGGGGGGGAGACCCAGTACTTC. Translating gives CASTPQGGETQYF. Together with reference TRBV7-2 and TRBJ2-5, the CDR3 gives the full variable domain: GAGVSQSPSNKVTEKGKDVELRCDPISGHTALYWYRQSLGQGLEFLIYFQGNSAPDKSGLPSDRFSAERTGGSVSTLTIQRTQQEDSAVYLCASTPQGGETQYFGPGTRLLVL.

This clone was seen once. The chain recombines TRBV5-1 with TRBJ2-1; 9 nucleotides line up with TRBD2. The CDR3 consists of 12 residues. Germline values: CDR1 SGHRS, CDR2 YFSETQ. CDR3 loop: CASGRGDNEQFF. The CDR3 DNA sequence: TGCGCTAGCGGGAGAGGGGACAATGAGCAGTTCTTC.